This T cell receptor beta chain derives from a study of T cells in Graves' hyperthyroidism and ophthalmopathy. Amplification of TCR beta CDR3 regions used RNA as the template. A set of HTBI primers served as the primers for a first-round RT-PCR of the TCR CDR3. TCRdb re-analysed the multiplex PCR reads in MiXCR, keeping a single row per CDR3 protein. The table has 550,000 to 700,000 distinct CDR3 sequences, 46% seen once. Trimming cost V 10 bases and J 0 bases, with 16 bases left between them. This CDR3 has 14 residues. Germline CDR1 MDHEN, CDR2 SYDVKM. Thyroid ultrasound, orbital computed tomography, clinical symptoms, and serum thyroxine and TRAb underpinned diagnoses.

The TCR was taken from an adult woman with Graves' disease, either hyperthyroidism or ophthalmopathy (not recorded which). The rearrangement links TRBV28 to TRBJ2-7; maybe TRBD1 (5 bases). Sequences were obtained from peripheral blood or thyroid tissue (not recorded which). CDR3: CATSPTASSYEQYF. Written as DNA, the CDR3 is TGTGCCACCTCCCCGACAGCCAGCTCCTACGAGCAGTACTTC.